The clone carrying this T cell receptor beta chain was found a few times. What it binds is not known. One end of the junction is discordant with germline, which a read error may explain. The data belong to a study of Graves' ophthalmopathy and Graves' hyperthyroidism. Whole-study findings and limits: Discriminating ophthalmopathy from stable hyperthyroidism, a 13-signature model attained a sensitivity of about 85% and a specificity of around 77%.

RNA transcripts served as template for amplifying TCR beta CDR3 sequences. First-round RT-PCR used HTBI primers; second-round multiplex PCR followed. A single record per CDR3 protein comes from TCRdb applying MiXCR to the multiplex PCR reads. This table has about 640,000 distinct CDR3 sequences, just over 40% appearing once. The CDR3 has 14 amino acids. Germline loops: CDR1 ENHRY, CDR2 SYGVKD. The sample comprised peripheral blood. The TCR was taken from an adult man with Graves' ophthalmopathy. The chain uses TRBV10-3 and TRBJ2-7; D is perhaps TRBD1 or TRBD2 (5 bases each). As DNA, the CDR3 is TGTGCCAGCAGTTACCTCCGGGACGACTACGAGCAGTACTTC. Encoded protein: CASSYLRDDYEQYF.